This T cell receptor (beta chain) stems from a study of blood T cell repertoires in COVID-19 (dated by TCRdb to about 2020). Describing the broader study: Samples covering the acute and convalescent phases of COVID-19 were provided by collaborators in the United States, Italy and Spain. The repertoires were released in a freely available public database intended as a resource for research on the immune response to SARS-CoV-2. The prospective study material was composed of cDNA or gDNA derived from T cells, B-cell-depleted T cells, or PBMCs. The samples were drawn from the first 160 participants of the ongoing ImmuneRACE study and from some 1,300 subjects provided by 6 global collaborators. The dataset comprised deeply sampled blood TCRbeta repertoires from subjects exposed to, actively infected with, or recovered from COVID-19. Where available, HLA class I and class II types were taken from metadata supplied by the sample provider and were not determined by assay-based typing. Sample metadata almost always included a de-identified subject ID, COVID-19 status, age in years and sex. Study-wide findings and limitations: The quantity of clinical and demographic metadata differed by source and by participant and was supplied without curation.

Of note for this clone: Its antigen is unknown. The sample holds no much larger clone one base away, and base qualities are not on file.

Whole blood was collected in K2EDTA tubes by collaborating institutions according to the institutions' own protocols. For TCRbeta analysis, collaborators shipped samples as frozen whole blood, isolated PBMCs, or DNA extracted from either of those sample types. CDR1 and CDR2 are drawn from the germline V gene (reference sequence): LNHDA, SQIVND. The CDR3 holds 14 amino acids from the cysteine to the phenylalanine. Only the CDR3 portion is preserved as DNA: 42 bases, with reading frame beginning at the first base. V and J lose 4 bases and 4 bases, and a span of 13 bases separates them. TCRbeta CDR3 regions were amplified from genomic DNA using the immunoSEQ Assay, a bias-controlled multiplex PCR. The authors' pipeline ran thus. Within the assay, amplification of reference gene primers was used to estimate how many nucleated cells each sample contained. Sequence reads were collapsed and filtered to measure the absolute abundance of every unique TCRbeta CDR3 rearrangement. Productive Simpson clonality was computed per sample as the square root of Simpson's diversity index over productive rearrangements. Not all clones reach the TCRdb copy of this immuneACCESS table, which keeps in-frame sequences only. Checked studies attribute under half of the gap to unresolved V genes and leave the rest unexplained. The V and J calls and clone size come from that table; D and trimming were worked out from the DNA. The sample table contains a few hundred thousand clones; only one count was recorded for 89% of them. The ten largest clones represent 1.2% of the sample.

Sequencing was carried out using peripheral blood. The chain is assembled from TRBV19 and TRBJ1-2, with no reliable assignment of the D segment. This receptor was identified in a middle-aged man with acute or convalescent COVID-19. The DNA sequence is TGTGCCAGTAGTAACGAACGCGGCGGCTATGGCTACACCTTC. The encoded protein is CASSNERGGYGYTF.